This TCR beta chain stems from a study of identical twins. V lost 4 bases, J lost 2 bases, and 7 bases stayed unmatched. CDR3 length equals 16 residues. Germline CDR1 is KGHDR and CDR2 is SFDVKD. Regarding the study as a whole: Carriage of fewer insertions was seen in abundant cord blood beta clonotypes, whereas memory repertoires showed none.

Regarding this clonotype: Antigen specificity is unknown.

TCRdb analysed the 5' RACE reads with MiXCR anew, one entry per CDR3 protein. Of approximately 470,000 distinct CDR3 sequences listed, approximately 15% are singletons. The same sample was also studied in work on yellow fever vaccine responses in identical twins. That report adds: Twin vaccine T cell responses reportedly seemed partly convergent, partly personalized.

Sequencing was carried out using CD4+ T cells sorted from blood. The J gene is TRBJ2-3, the V gene TRBV24-1; the match to TRBD2 covers 8 bases. This receptor was taken from a woman aged 18-29 years in good health. The DNA of the CDR3 is TGTGCCACCAGTGAGGTAGCGGGACGCGCCACAGATACGCAGTATTTT. Residues: CATSEVAGRATDTQYF.